Below are 5 T cell receptor beta chains sequenced from a single sample in a study of cytomegalovirus exposure and HLA in healthy donors. Libraries were prepared by immunoSEQ multiplex PCR; TCRdb keeps only in-frame clonotypes and omits some of them. The sample lists 100,000 to 130,000 clones, 90% to 97% occurring once. Material: PBMCs. The receptors here all came from a woman aged 18 to 35 in good health and CMV-seronegative.

The chain employs TRBV5-1 and TRBJ2-1; maybe TRBD1 (6 bases). The germline V gene has CDR1 SGHRS and CDR2 YFSETQ. V was shortened by 2 bases and J by 5 bases, with 11 bases between the two germline ends. The CDR3 spans 14 residues. DNA of the CDR3: TGCGCCAGCAGCTTTATGTCAGGGGACAATGAGCAGTTCTTC. It is translated as CASSFMSGDNEQFF.

The chain couples TRBV19 to TRBJ1-4; TRBD1 aligns across 7 bases. The junction had 5 bases not matched to a gene; V was cut back by 5 bases and J by 11 bases. Germline V gives CDR1 LNHDA, CDR2 SQIVND (reference sequence). The CDR3 is 12 amino acids. CDR3 in amino acids: CASSPRTGKLFF. The DNA of the CDR3 is TGTGCCAGTAGTCCGAGGACAGGCAAACTGTTTTTT.

The rearrangement uses TRBV7-2 and TRBJ2-6; 9 positions match TRBD1. The J segment lost 5 bases and the V segment lost 2 bases, leaving 7 bases of the junction unmatched. Germline values: CDR1 SGHTA, CDR2 FQGNSA. The CDR3 covers 17 residues. This CDR3 reads CASSLKGQGYWANVLTF. The CDR3 bases are TGTGCCAGCAGCTTAAAGGGACAGGGTTATTGGGCCAACGTCCTGACTTTC.

Remarks on this clone: The identical CDR3 is also encoded by other nucleotide sequences in the sample. This chain links TRBV5-6 with TRBJ1-2; 9 bases agree with TRBD1. The CDR3 is 17 amino acids. The germline V gene has CDR1 SGHDT and CDR2 YYEEEE. V dropped 4 bases and J dropped 6; count of bases not matched to a gene: 16. Here the CDR3 reads CASSLNLPRTGEHGYTF. Written as DNA, the CDR3 is TGTGCCAGCAGCCTCAACCTTCCCCGGACAGGGGAGCATGGCTACACCTTC.

This clone was observed once. V and J are TRBV7-2 and TRBJ2-3; tentative D call: TRBD2 (6 bases). The V end lost 1 base, the J end lost 0 bases, and 14 bases lay between the germline ends. Germline CDR1 SGHTA, CDR2 FQGNSA. This CDR3 region has 17 residues. CDR3 amino acids: CASSLVGVAASTDTQYF. The DNA of the CDR3 is TGTGCCAGCAGCTTAGTTGGGGTAGCGGCTAGCACAGATACGCAGTATTTT.